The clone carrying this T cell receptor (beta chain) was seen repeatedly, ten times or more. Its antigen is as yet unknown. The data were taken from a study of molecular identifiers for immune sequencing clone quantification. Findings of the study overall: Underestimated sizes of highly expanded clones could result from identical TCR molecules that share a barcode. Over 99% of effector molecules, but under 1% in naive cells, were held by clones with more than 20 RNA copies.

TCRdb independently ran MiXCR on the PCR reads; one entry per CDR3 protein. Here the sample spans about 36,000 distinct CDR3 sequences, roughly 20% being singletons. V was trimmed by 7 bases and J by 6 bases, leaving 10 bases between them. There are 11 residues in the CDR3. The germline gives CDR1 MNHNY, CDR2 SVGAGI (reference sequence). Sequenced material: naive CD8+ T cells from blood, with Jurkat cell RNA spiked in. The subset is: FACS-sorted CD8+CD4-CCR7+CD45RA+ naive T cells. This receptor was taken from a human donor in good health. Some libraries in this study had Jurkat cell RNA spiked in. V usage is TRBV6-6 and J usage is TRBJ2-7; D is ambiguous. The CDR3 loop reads CASTDSFEQYF. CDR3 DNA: TGTGCCAGCACCGACTCGTTCGAGCAGTACTTC.